The 32 T cell receptor beta chains in this list originate from one sample, sequenced in a study of CD8 T cells in ankylosing spondylitis. TCRdb redid the calling of the 5' RACE reads with MiXCR, one entry per CDR3 protein. Here the sample spans a few hundred thousand distinct CDR3 sequences, 11% being singletons. Input material: blood, either unsorted or a sorted T cell fraction (not recorded which). The receptor source for this set is a female donor with ankylosing spondylitis or in good health (not recorded which).

The chain is built from TRBV13 and TRBJ2-7; a weak D match, TRBD1 (7 bases). Trimming removed 5 bases from V and 5 bases from J, with 16 bases in between. The CDR3 has 14 residues. Germline V lookup: CDR1 PRHDT, CDR2 FYEKMQ (reference sequence). The CDR3 loop is CASSARLGGHEQYF. CDR3 nucleotide sequence: TGTGCCAGCAGCGCAAGACTAGGGGGCCACGAGCAGTACTTC.

The CDR3, as DNA: TGCGCCAGCAGCCAAGAGGTCGGGGGGATATGGAATGAGCAGTTCTTC. Amino acid sequence: CASSQEVGGIWNEQFF. The genes are TRBV4-1 and TRBJ2-1, with 7 positions matching TRBD2. The germline V gene has CDR1 MGHRA and CDR2 YSYEKL. The trim removed 0 bases at V and 7 bases at J, leaving 9 bases unmatched. This CDR3 is built from 16 residues.

Ten or more counts support this clonotype. V is TRBV20-1 and J is TRBJ2-3; D is uncertain. Trimming left V 3 bases short and J 4 bases short, with 17 bases between. This CDR3 has 15 residues. CDR1 and CDR2 from the germline V gene are DFQATT and SNEGSKA (reference sequence). The CDR3 loop is CSARGPSRSADTQYF. CDR3 nucleotide sequence: TGCAGTGCTAGGGGCCCAAGCCGATCAGCAGATACGCAGTATTTT.

This clonotype was seen at least ten times. The V call is TRBV5-1, the J call TRBJ1-1, with a tentative D call TRBD1 (6 bases). V lost 3 bases to trimming and J lost 1 base, with 16 bases between them. This CDR3 comprises 16 residues. Germline CDR1 SGHRS, CDR2 YFSETQ. The CDR3 bases are TGCGCCAGCAGCTCCGGCTGGGGGCAGAAGAACACTGAAGCTTTCTTT. This encodes CASSSGWGQKNTEAFF. Complete variable domain (other parts from reference TRBV5-1 and TRBJ1-1): KAGVTQTPRYLIKTRGQQVTLSCSPISGHRSVSWYQQTPGQGLQFLFEYFSETQRNKGNFPGRFSGRQFSNSRSEMNVSTLELGDSALYLCASSSGWGQKNTEAFFGQGTRLTVV.

In its sample, this clonotype was seen many times. The CDR3 loop is CASSSHFGNSPLHF. In DNA form, the CDR3 reads TGTGCCAGCAGCTCCCATTTCGGGAATTCACCCCTCCACTTT. The chain recombines TRBV7-3 with TRBJ1-6; D is unclear. This CDR3 has 14 amino acids. Per the germline V gene, CDR1 is SGHTA and CDR2 is FQGTGA. Trimming shortened V by 4 bases and J by 7 bases, and 11 bases separated the two germline ends.

Many counts were recorded for this clonotype. The chain combines TRBV6-5 with TRBJ1-5; D ambiguous. The germline V and J ends were trimmed by 2 bases and 4 bases, with 18 bases remaining between them. CDR1 MNHEY and CDR2 SVGAGI come from the germline V gene. The CDR3 is 17 amino acids. CDR3 sequence (DNA): TGTGCCAGCAGTTACATCGGCCGGTTGGTAAAGAATCAGCCCCAGCATTTT. It specifies CASSYIGRLVKNQPQHF.

The table lists this clonotype with many counts. The chain combines TRBV7-8 with TRBJ2-3; D gene unclear. Germline assignment: CDR1 SGHVS and CDR2 FQNEAQ. Trimming removed 2 bases at V and 1 base at J, with 7 bases between. This CDR3 comprises 14 residues. In DNA form, the CDR3 reads TGTGCCAGCAGCTTAACGCGCGGCACAGATACGCAGTATTTT. Its translation is CASSLTRGTDTQYF.

At least ten counts were recorded for this clonotype. The rearrangement links TRBV29-1 to TRBJ2-7, with 9 bases lining up with TRBD2. This CDR3 region has 15 residues. Germline CDR1 is SQVTM and CDR2 is ANQGSEA. The V segment lost 4 bases and the J segment 3 bases; nucleotides outside the gene matches: 10. The CDR3 bases are TGCAGCGTTGGAACTAGACTAGCGGATAACTACGAGCAGTACTTC. Residues: CSVGTRLADNYEQYF.

This clonotype has a count of ten or more. The chain couples TRBV29-1 to TRBJ2-1, with 7 bases matching TRBD2. Germline-derived CDR1 and CDR2 are SQVTM and ANQGSEA. This CDR3 is 13 amino acids long. V gave up 3 bases and J gave up 10 bases; unmatched junction bases: 9. The CDR3 sequence is CSVDTSVDREQFF. The CDR3 region has the DNA TGCAGCGTTGATACTAGCGTGGACCGGGAGCAGTTCTTC.

The V gene is TRBV14, the J gene TRBJ1-1; D unclear. The length of the CDR3 is 12 residues. From germline, CDR1 is SGHDN and CDR2 FVKESK. V lost 3 bases, J lost 8 bases, and 10 bases lay in between. The CDR3 DNA reads as TGTGCCAGCAGCCAGACCGGGTACGAAGCTTTCTTT. Translated, it gives CASSQTGYEAFF.

This clonotype has more than one count but fewer than ten. V is TRBV18 and J is TRBJ2-3; 7 nucleotides align to TRBD1. This CDR3 region has 14 residues. Germline trimming cut 3 bases from V and 6 bases from J; bases unmatched to any gene: 6. CDR1 is KGHSH and CDR2 is LQKENI in the germline V gene. The CDR3 DNA follows: TGTGCCAGCTCACCCAGGACAGGTTGGGATACGCAGTATTTT. Residues: CASSPRTGWDTQYF.

This clonotype was counted at least ten times. The chain is built from TRBV7-8 and TRBJ2-2; either TRBD1 or TRBD2 may fit D (5 bases each). Germline CDR1 reads SGHVS; CDR2 reads FQNEAQ. V lost 1 base and J 1 base, leaving 10 bases between the germline ends. This CDR3 contains 16 residues. The CDR3 is CASSLGGPQNTGELFF. The DNA of the CDR3 is TGTGCCAGCAGCTTAGGGGGACCCCAGAACACCGGGGAGCTGTTTTTT.

The gene calls are TRBV25-1 and TRBJ1-1; weak D call: TRBD1 (6 bases). The V gene's germline CDR1 is MGHDK and CDR2 SYGVNS. The CDR3 has 12 residues. Trimming stripped 7 bases from V and 5 bases from J, with 11 bases between. In DNA form, the CDR3 reads TGTGCCAGCATGAGGGGGGATACTGAAGCTTTCTTT. The encoded protein is CASMRGDTEAFF.

This clonotype was seen only a few times. The V and J genes are TRBV6-1 and TRBJ2-5; TRBD1 agrees at 10 bases. Trimming cost V 6 bases and J 5 bases; bases outside gene matches: 15. Germline V gene data show CDR1 as MNHNS and CDR2 as SASEGT. The CDR3 has 17 residues. CDR3 in DNA: TGTGCCAGCAGGCGACAGGGGGCGAACACTGCGTTGGAGACCCAGTACTTC. Protein sequence: CASRRQGANTALETQYF.

There are a few counts of this clonotype. The chain employs TRBV5-1 and TRBJ2-7, with D perhaps TRBD1 (6 bases). Germline assignment: CDR1 SGHRS and CDR2 YFSETQ. The CDR3 totals 15 residues. V shed 1 base and J shed 2 bases, with 13 bases lying between them. CDR3 in amino acids: CASSLFQGHAYEQYF. Here the CDR3 DNA reads TGCGCCAGCAGCTTGTTCCAGGGGCATGCCTACGAGCAGTACTTC.

This clonotype was found a few times. The genes are TRBV18 and TRBJ2-1; 9 nucleotides line up with TRBD1. The ends lost 6 bases at V and 9 bases at J; junction bases unmatched: 6. Germline lookup yields CDR1 KGHSH and CDR2 LQKENI. The CDR3 contains 13 residues. The CDR3 coding sequence is TGTGCCAGCTCCCCAGGGACAGGGAGTGAGCAGTTCTTC. It is translated as CASSPGTGSEQFF.

This chain connects TRBV14 to TRBJ2-1, with D perhaps matching TRBD1 (7 bases). V lost 1 base and J lost 9, with 13 bases in between. The CDR3 consists of 14 residues. Germline assignment: CDR1 SGHDN and CDR2 FVKESK. DNA of the CDR3: TGTGCCAGCAGCCAAGGAGGAGGGGGCTTTGAGCAGTTCTTC. This encodes CASSQGGGGFEQFF.

This clonotype was detected ten times or more. The CDR3 reads CASQPGGGNQPQHF. In DNA, the CDR3 is TGTGCCAGCCAACCCGGGGGAGGCAATCAGCCCCAGCATTTT. The rearrangement uses TRBV27 and TRBJ1-5; the D gene is possibly TRBD1 (5 bases). Trimming removed 8 bases from V and 2 bases from J, with 13 bases in between. The germline V gene has CDR1 MNHEY and CDR2 SMNVEV (reference sequence). The CDR3 spans 14 residues.

This clonotype was seen ten or more times. The chain carries TRBV6-5 and TRBJ2-7, with D maybe TRBD1 (6 bases). The germline V and J ends were trimmed by 5 bases and 6 bases, with 11 bases remaining between them. Germline CDR1 and CDR2: MNHEY and SVGAGI. The CDR3 covers 12 residues. CDR3 protein: CASSTQGLEQYF. The CDR3 nucleotides are TGTGCCAGCAGTACGCAGGGGCTCGAGCAGTACTTC.

This CDR3 is CASSQDRTRLGVGDEQFF. In DNA, the CDR3 is TGCGCCAGCAGCCAAGATCGGACGCGACTAGGGGTGGGCGATGAGCAGTTCTTC. The chain couples TRBV4-1 to TRBJ2-1, with D possibly being TRBD2 (6 bases). The germline V gene has CDR1 MGHRA and CDR2 YSYEKL. The V and J ends lost 0 bases and 8 bases respectively, with 23 bases between them. The CDR3 runs 18 residues.

Ten or more counts support this clonotype. This sequence joins TRBV20-1 and TRBJ1-4, with D uncertain. CDR1 is DFQATT, CDR2 SNEGSKA, per germline (reference sequence). Trimming shortened V by 6 bases and J by 4 bases, and 15 bases separated the two germline ends. The CDR3 covers 14 residues. The CDR3 DNA is TGCAGTGCCTCGGTGACCGGAGGTAATGAAAAACTGTTTTTT. It translates to CSASVTGGNEKLFF.

This clonotype has at least ten counts. The gene calls are TRBV28 and TRBJ1-1, with D uncertain. V lost 7 bases and J 7 bases, leaving 22 bases between the germline ends. CDR1 MDHEN and CDR2 SYDVKM come from the germline V gene. The CDR3 contains 15 residues. The CDR3, as DNA: TGTGCCAGCACCCAATCGGGCCGGACCTCCCTTGAAGCTTTCTTT. This gives the protein CASTQSGRTSLEAFF.

This clonotype was counted between two and nine times. This rearrangement joins TRBV5-1 to TRBJ2-1; TRBD2 aligns across 12 bases. V was pared by 1 base and J by 8 bases, with 13 bases of the junction left unmatched. This CDR3 contains 18 residues. Germline V gives CDR1 SGHRS, CDR2 YFSETQ. The CDR3: CASSLSLAGGWARDEQFF. In DNA, the CDR3 is TGCGCCAGCAGCTTGTCACTAGCGGGAGGATGGGCCAGGGATGAGCAGTTCTTC.

This sequence joins TRBV5-1 and TRBJ1-2; D unresolved. Trimming left V 3 bases short and J 8 bases short, with 17 bases between. Germline assignment: CDR1 SGHRS and CDR2 YFSETQ. CDR3 length equals 14 residues. CDR3 DNA sequence: TGCGCCAGCAGCTACAACACAGCGGACCCCGGCTACACCTTC. Its translation: CASSYNTADPGYTF.

This clonotype was recorded many times. The chain employs TRBV5-1 and TRBJ1-5, with D tentatively TRBD1 (5 bases). CDR3 length: 14 residues. Trimming shortened V by 4 bases and J by 6 bases, and 14 bases separated the two germline ends. The germline V gene has CDR1 SGHRS and CDR2 YFSETQ. CDR3 protein: CASSPDYQGQPQHF. Written as DNA, the CDR3 is TGCGCCAGCAGCCCGGACTACCAGGGTCAGCCCCAGCATTTT.

This clonotype occurred many times. The V gene is TRBV5-1, the J gene TRBJ1-2, with a weak D call TRBD1 (5 bases). V gave up 3 bases and J gave up 4 bases, with 19 bases separating them. The CDR3 has 16 amino acids. Germline loops: CDR1 SGHRS, CDR2 YFSETQ. The CDR3: CASSSQGPGNGYGYTF. The CDR3 DNA follows: TGCGCCAGCAGCTCGCAGGGACCGGGAAACGGCTATGGCTACACCTTC. The variable domain in full, with the rest retrieved from reference TRBV5-1 and TRBJ1-2, is KAGVTQTPRYLIKTRGQQVTLSCSPISGHRSVSWYQQTPGQGLQFLFEYFSETQRNKGNFPGRFSGRQFSNSRSEMNVSTLELGDSALYLCASSSQGPGNGYGYTFGSGTRLTVV.

In its sample, this clonotype was seen many times. This sequence joins TRBV20-1 and TRBJ2-4; D possibly corresponds to TRBD1 (5 bases). Per germline, CDR1 DFQATT and CDR2 SNEGSKA (reference sequence). V was pared by 3 bases and J by 3 bases, with 6 bases between. The CDR3 length is 12 residues. CDR3 amino acids: CSARTDKNIQYF. CDR3 coding DNA: TGCAGTGCTAGGACAGACAAAAACATTCAGTACTTC.

This clonotype was found many times. CDR3 nucleotides: TGCGCCAGCAGCTTGGAATTGGGAGACTATGGCTACACCTTC. Residues: CASSLELGDYGYTF. The chain joins TRBV5-1 to TRBJ1-2; D unresolved. Germline V gene lookup returns CDR1 SGHRS and CDR2 YFSETQ. The CDR3 runs to 14 residues. V was cut by 0 bases and J by 3 bases, with 9 bases left in between.

This clonotype was observed many times. The rearrangement joins TRBV28 to TRBJ1-2, with D unresolved. The CDR3 totals 12 residues. The V and J ends lost 1 base and 6 bases respectively, with 6 bases between them. CDR1 and CDR2 from the germline V gene are MDHEN and SYDVKM. As DNA, the CDR3 is TGTGCCAGCAGTTTATCACCGGATGGCTACACCTTC. Protein: CASSLSPDGYTF.

This clonotype was counted ten times or more. The J gene is TRBJ1-4, the V gene TRBV29-1; D is perhaps TRBD1 (5 bases). V dropped 4 bases and J dropped 5 bases, with 11 bases sitting between them. Germline-derived CDR1 and CDR2 are SQVTM and ANQGSEA. The CDR3 contains 13 residues. CDR3 sequence reads: CSVVGTPNEKLFF. CDR3 bases: TGCAGCGTTGTAGGGACCCCGAATGAAAAACTGTTTTTT.

V usage is TRBV24-1 and J usage is TRBJ2-7; 9 nucleotides align to TRBD1. CDR1 is KGHDR and CDR2 is SFDVKD in the germline V gene. The CDR3 covers 14 residues. V was pared by 7 bases and J by 5 bases, with 8 bases of the junction left unmatched. This CDR3 is CATSPGQGFHEQYF. CDR3 coding DNA: TGTGCCACCAGCCCGGGACAGGGATTCCACGAGCAGTACTTC.

This clonotype was recorded many times. The chain recombines TRBV6-2 or TRBV6-3 with TRBJ1-4; D call uncertain. V lost 8 bases to trimming and J lost 0 bases, with 10 bases between them. The germline gives CDR1 MNHEY, CDR2 SVGEGT. The CDR3 sequence is 14 residues long. The CDR3 bases are TGTGCCAGCGCTCGGTCAACAACTAATGAAAAACTGTTTTTT. It is translated as CASARSTTNEKLFF.